The 27 T cell receptor beta chains below come from one sample, sequenced in a study of blood T cells in healthy people across ages. Then a second PCR, running about 6 to 12 cycles, was carried out with a sample-barcoded 5' primer and a J-beta primer mix. TCRdb re-derived calls from the 5' RACE reads in MiXCR, one entry per CDR3 protein. The table records roughly 650,000 distinct CDR3 sequences, approximately 31% of them present only once. The sequenced material came from blood. These receptors originate from a woman older than 75 in good health.

This clonotype came up a few times. The rearrangement joins TRBV18 to TRBJ1-1; TRBD1 agrees at 10 bases. From germline, CDR1 is KGHSH and CDR2 LQKENI. The junction had 4 bases not matched to a gene; V was cut back by 6 bases and J by 0 bases. CDR3 size: 15 residues. The chain's CDR3 is CASSPGTGVNTEAFF. CDR3 sequence (DNA): TGTGCCAGCTCCCCCGGGACAGGGGTGAACACTGAAGCTTTCTTT.

Only a few counts were recorded for this clonotype. The rearrangement uses TRBV20-1 and TRBJ1-5; D call uncertain. Germline V gene data show CDR1 as DFQATT and CDR2 as SNEGSKA (reference sequence). This CDR3 is 16 amino acids long. V shed 1 base and J shed 0 bases, with 13 bases lying between them. The CDR3 is CSARAPAGYSNQPQHF. Here the CDR3 DNA reads TGCAGTGCTAGAGCCCCGGCGGGGTATAGCAATCAGCCCCAGCATTTT.

The J gene is TRBJ1-4, the V gene TRBV15, with a possible D match to TRBD1 (6 bases). CDR1 is LNHNV, CDR2 YYDKDF, per germline (reference sequence). V was trimmed by 0 bases and J by 7 bases, leaving 21 bases between them. The CDR3 has 18 amino acids. The CDR3 DNA follows: TGTGCCACCAGCAGAGATTATAATGGGGGCGGCATAAGTGAAAAACTGTTTTTT. This encodes CATSRDYNGGGISEKLFF.

About this clonotype itself: One end of the junction fails to match germline, which may point to a read error. J is TRBJ2-2 and V is TRBV7-2; no clear D. The CDR3 is 13 residues long. Per germline, CDR1 SGHTA and CDR2 FQGNSA. The CDR3 protein is CAGSLDSTGELFF. In DNA, the CDR3 is TGTGCCGGCAGCTTAGATAGTACCGGGGAGCTGTTTTTT.

This clonotype was seen at least ten times. The chain carries TRBV4-3 and TRBJ2-3, with D maybe TRBD2 (6 bases). Germline CDR1 and CDR2: LGHNA and YSLEER. This CDR3 is built from 17 residues. V shed 0 bases and J shed 0 bases, with 13 bases lying between them. The CDR3 DNA reads as TGCGCCAGCAGCCAAGATCTGGGGGGTCCGAGCACAGATACGCAGTATTTT. Its translation: CASSQDLGGPSTDTQYF.

The chain has TRBV20-1 and TRBJ2-1; possibly TRBD2 for D (6 bases). This CDR3 contains 16 residues. Germline CDR1 DFQATT, CDR2 SNEGSKA (reference sequence). V was shortened by 5 bases and J by 4 bases, with 21 bases between the two germline ends. CDR3: CSAPDYPGKPYNEQFF. CDR3 DNA: TGCAGTGCTCCGGACTATCCAGGGAAACCTTACAATGAGCAGTTCTTC.

This clonotype was observed at least ten times. The rearrangement joins TRBV5-4 to TRBJ2-3, with D perhaps assigned TRBD1 or TRBD2 (5 bases each). The CDR3 covers 15 residues. V lost 2 bases and J lost 2, with 12 bases in between. Germline assignment: CDR1 SGHNT and CDR2 YYREEE (reference sequence). In DNA form, the CDR3 reads TGTGCCAGCAGCTTAGGGGACCACTTCACAGATACGCAGTATTTT. Translated, it gives CASSLGDHFTDTQYF. Full variable domain (outside the CDR3, taken from reference TRBV5-4 and TRBJ2-3): ETGVTQSPTHLIKTRGQQVTLRCSSQSGHNTVSWYQQALGQGPQFIFQYYREEENGRGNFPPRFSGLQFPNYSSELNVNALELDDSALYLCASSLGDHFTDTQYFGPGTRLTVL.

At least ten counts were recorded for this clonotype. This chain connects TRBV30 to TRBJ2-4; 7 bases match TRBD1. Germline assignment: CDR1 GTSNPN and CDR2 SVGIG (reference sequence). V trimming: 0 bases; J trimming: 7 bases; junction bases outside the gene matches: 6. The CDR3 has 14 residues. CDR3 in amino acids: CAWSVQRQGNIQYF. CDR3 sequence (DNA): TGTGCCTGGAGTGTACAGCGACAGGGTAACATTCAGTACTTC. The whole variable domain, remainder taken from reference TRBV30 and TRBJ2-4, is SQTIHQWPATLVQPVGSPLSLECTVEGTSNPNLYWYRQAAGRGLQLLFYSVGIGQISSEVPQNLSASRPQDRQFILSSKKLLLSDSGFYLCAWSVQRQGNIQYFGAGTRLSVL.

V gene TRBV5-1 combines with J gene TRBJ2-2; a weak D match, TRBD2 (6 bases). The germline V and J ends were trimmed by 7 bases and 2 bases, with 15 bases remaining between them. The CDR3 is 15 residues long. In germline, CDR1 is SGHRS, CDR2 YFSETQ. DNA for the CDR3: TGCGCCAGCCCCGGGACTTCTATTAACACCGGGGAGCTGTTTTTT. Its translation is CASPGTSINTGELFF.

V is TRBV5-1 and J is TRBJ1-6, with D perhaps matching TRBD1 (6 bases). CDR1 SGHRS and CDR2 YFSETQ come from the germline V gene. Trimming pared 4 bases from V and 0 bases from J, leaving 14 bases between. This CDR3 is 17 amino acids long. For the CDR3, the DNA is TGCGCCAGCAGCCCACCGGGACACCTCTCCTATAATTCACCCCTCCACTTT. Translated: CASSPPGHLSYNSPLHF.

This clonotype was detected a few times. The chain couples TRBV6-2 or TRBV6-3 to TRBJ1-6, with 7 bases fitting TRBD1. V gave up 10 bases and J gave up 8 bases; unmatched junction bases: 8. Germline-derived CDR1 and CDR2 are MNHEY and SVGEGT. This CDR3 is built from 13 residues. This chain's CDR3 is CATRDRTDSPLHF. The CDR3 DNA is TGTGCCACCCGGGACAGAACGGATTCACCCCTCCACTTT.

This clonotype has a count of ten or more. CDR3 sequence reads: CASTRSGGEKETQYF. DNA for the CDR3: TGTGCCAGCACGCGGAGCGGGGGTGAGAAAGAGACCCAGTACTTC. The genes are TRBV7-3 and TRBJ2-5; 8 bases are shared with TRBD2. Trimming removed 7 bases from V and 3 bases from J; junction bases left unmatched: 10. Germline V gene data show CDR1 as SGHTA and CDR2 as FQGTGA. This CDR3 comprises 15 residues.

A single count supports this clonotype. At one end, the junction sequence differs from germline, possibly due to a read error. The genes are TRBV7-9 and TRBJ2-1; D call uncertain. The germline V gene encodes CDR1 SEHNR and CDR2 FQNEAQ (reference sequence). This CDR3 spans 18 amino acids. CDR3 nucleotide sequence: TGTGCCGGCAGCTTTACCCCCGGCCCCTCTGGCGGAACCTACGAGCAGTTCTTC. Its protein product is CAGSFTPGPSGGTYEQFF.

The sample holds many counts of this clonotype. CDR3 loop: CASSFTGTGGQETQYF. CDR3 nucleotides: TGCGCCAGCAGCTTTACCGGGACAGGGGGTCAAGAGACCCAGTACTTC. The chain recombines TRBV5-1 with TRBJ2-5, with 11 bases identical to TRBD1. Looked up from germline, CDR1 is SGHRS and CDR2 is YFSETQ. CDR3 size: 16 residues. V gave up 2 bases and J gave up 2 bases; unmatched junction bases: 5. The variable domain in full, completed from reference TRBV5-1 and TRBJ2-5, reads KAGVTQTPRYLIKTRGQQVTLSCSPISGHRSVSWYQQTPGQGLQFLFEYFSETQRNKGNFPGRFSGRQFSNSRSEMNVSTLELGDSALYLCASSFTGTGGQETQYFGPGTRLLVL.

This clonotype was detected ten times or more. The chain is built from TRBV5-1 and TRBJ2-5, with 8 nucleotides matching TRBD2. The germline CDR1 and CDR2 sequences are SGHRS and YFSETQ. Germline trimming cut 3 bases from V and 2 bases from J; bases unmatched to any gene: 12. This CDR3 region has 17 residues. The CDR3 reads CASSSHAGTSWQETQYF. The CDR3 DNA reads TGCGCCAGCAGCTCACATGCCGGGACTAGTTGGCAAGAGACCCAGTACTTC. The whole variable domain, filled in from reference TRBV5-1 and TRBJ2-5, reads KAGVTQTPRYLIKTRGQQVTLSCSPISGHRSVSWYQQTPGQGLQFLFEYFSETQRNKGNFPGRFSGRQFSNSRSEMNVSTLELGDSALYLCASSSHAGTSWQETQYFGPGTRLLVL.

This clonotype has a handful of counts. This could be a read error, since a much larger clone is one nucleotide away. V and J are TRBV5-1 and TRBJ1-4, with D possibly TRBD1 on 5 matching bases. This CDR3 comprises 15 residues. CDR1 and CDR2 from the germline V gene are SGHRS and YFSETQ. The CDR3 DNA is TGCGCCAGCAGCCGTGGCGGGGCAGCTAATGAAAAACGGTTTTTT. Protein sequence: CASSRGGAANEKRFF.

The chain joins TRBV7-2 to TRBJ2-7; 13 nucleotides agree with TRBD2. CDR1 is SGHTA and CDR2 is FQGNSA in the germline V gene. The CDR3 consists of 15 residues. V shed 3 bases and J 7 bases; nucleotides not matched to a gene: 6. CDR3 DNA: TGTGCCAGCAGCTTGACTAGCGGGGGGTTCAATGAGCAGTACTTC. Translating gives CASSLTSGGFNEQYF.

This clonotype came up a few times. This chain connects TRBV5-1 to TRBJ2-2; D unclear. The CDR3 loop spans 13 amino acids. Trimming pared 4 bases from V and 3 bases from J, leaving 7 bases between. Germline CDR1 and CDR2: SGHRS and YFSETQ. The CDR3 DNA is TGCGCCAGCAGCCGGAAGGACACCGGGGAGCTGTTTTTT. As protein: CASSRKDTGELFF.

This clonotype was found a few times. A read error is possible here, since a much larger clone lies one base away. The V and J genes are TRBV29-1 and TRBJ1-4; D is perhaps TRBD1 (5 bases). This CDR3 comprises 14 residues. Germline-derived CDR1 and CDR2 are SQVTM and ANQGSEA. The CDR3 DNA sequence: TGCAGCGTTGATCCGGGGCAGGGTAATGAAAAACGGTTTTTT. As protein: CSVDPGQGNEKRFF.

The genes are TRBV27 and TRBJ1-4; 9 nucleotides align to TRBD1. With V trimmed by 7 bases and J by 5 bases, 5 bases remained unmatched. CDR3 size: 14 residues. Germline-derived CDR1 and CDR2 are MNHEY and SMNVEV (reference sequence). CDR3 coding DNA: TGTGCCAGCAAGTCCGGGACAGGGAATGAAAAACTGTTTTTT. As protein: CASKSGTGNEKLFF.

This clonotype came up many times. The J gene is TRBJ2-5, the V gene TRBV5-1; D not certain. Germline V gives CDR1 SGHRS, CDR2 YFSETQ. Trimming stripped 0 bases from V and 2 bases from J, with 8 bases between. The CDR3 covers 14 residues. This CDR3 reads CASSLGSAQETQYF. The CDR3, as DNA: TGCGCCAGCAGCTTGGGTTCAGCTCAAGAGACCCAGTACTTC.

The chain recombines TRBV20-1 with TRBJ1-5, with D possibly being TRBD1 (5 bases). Germline V gene sequence: CDR1 DFQATT, CDR2 SNEGSKA (reference sequence). This CDR3 comprises 16 residues. V was cut by 6 bases and J by 4 bases, with 22 bases left in between. This chain's CDR3 is CSAFKTTDLANQPQHF. CDR3 bases: TGCAGTGCCTTCAAAACGACAGACCTCGCAAATCAGCCCCAGCATTTT.

The chain employs TRBV19 and TRBJ1-5; possible D gene TRBD1, 6 bases. V was trimmed by 2 bases and J by 0 bases, leaving 17 bases between them. The CDR3 runs to 18 residues. CDR1 and CDR2 (germline): LNHDA, SQIVND (reference sequence). CDR3 DNA: TGTGCCAGTAGTATAAGGGGGGGGGACGCCCATAGCAATCAGCCCCAGCATTTT. Its protein product is CASSIRGGDAHSNQPQHF.

This clonotype occurred many times. V and J are TRBV5-1 and TRBJ2-7; tentative D call: TRBD2 (5 bases). Trimming removed 0 bases at V and 6 bases at J, with 10 bases between. Germline CDR1 and CDR2: SGHRS and YFSETQ. This CDR3 has 13 residues. The CDR3 DNA follows: TGCGCCAGCAGCTTGGGGCGGGTTCGCGAGCAGTACTTC. This gives the protein CASSLGRVREQYF.

This clonotype was seen just once. The V call is TRBV4-3, the J call TRBJ1-5; possibly TRBD1 for D (6 bases). Trimming removed 0 bases from V and 7 bases from J, with 13 bases in between. The CDR3 has 15 residues. CDR1 is LGHNA and CDR2 is YSLEER in the germline V gene. The CDR3: CASSQDVGGHQPQHF. The CDR3 DNA follows: TGCGCCAGCAGCCAAGATGTCGGGGGGCACCAGCCCCAGCATTTT.

The V and J genes are TRBV7-2 and TRBJ2-5; 7 positions match TRBD1. The better agreement between TRBJ2-7 and the DNA end casts doubt on the J call. CDR1 SGHTA and CDR2 FQGNSA come from the germline V gene. The CDR3 length is 14 residues. Here the CDR3 DNA reads TGTGCCAGCAACGCCGGGACAGTGCGCTACGAGCAGTACTTC. Translated, it gives CASNAGTVRYEQYF.

The chain joins TRBV28 to TRBJ1-2; 10 nucleotides line up with TRBD1. Germline V CDR1 and CDR2: MDHEN, SYDVKM. The CDR3 runs 14 residues. The J segment lost 5 bases and the V segment lost 8 bases, leaving 8 bases of the junction unmatched. CDR3 sequence reads: CASWDRGHMYGYTF. CDR3 coding DNA: TGTGCCAGCTGGGACAGGGGACATATGTATGGCTACACCTTC.